This T cell receptor (beta chain) was found in a study of PD-L1 blockade in urothelial cancer. J lost 3 bases, V lost 0 bases, and 4 bases had no gene match. The CDR3 is 15 amino acids. The germline V gene encodes CDR1 SGHRS and CDR2 YFSETQ. The time point: pretreatment peripheral blood. The protocol was immunoSEQ multiplex PCR, while the TCRdb copy is restricted to in-frame clones and leaves out a portion. The table has 40,000 to 50,000 clones, 84% seen once; the top ten hold 3% to 4%. The specimen was PBMCs, collected around atezolizumab (anti-PD-L1) treatment. The gene calls are TRBV5-1 and TRBJ2-7; 9 bases agree with TRBD1. The clonotype comes from a man aged 70-80 years with urothelial cancer. The CDR3 nucleotides read TGCGCCAGCAGCTTGGAAGGACAGGGGAACTACGAGCAGTACTTC. Its translation: CASSLEGQGNYEQYF.